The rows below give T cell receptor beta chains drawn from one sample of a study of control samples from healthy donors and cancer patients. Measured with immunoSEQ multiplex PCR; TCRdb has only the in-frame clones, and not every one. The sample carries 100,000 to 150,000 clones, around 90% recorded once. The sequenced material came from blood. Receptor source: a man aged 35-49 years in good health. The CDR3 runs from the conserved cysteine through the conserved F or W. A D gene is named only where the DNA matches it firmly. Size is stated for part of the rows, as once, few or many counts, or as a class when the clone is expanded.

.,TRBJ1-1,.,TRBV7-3,TGTGCCAGCAGCTCGGGGTCATCGGGGGCCACTGAAGCTTTCTTT,CASSSGSSGATEAFF
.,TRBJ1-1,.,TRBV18,TGTGCCAGCTCACCACAAAGAGACACTGAAGCTTTCTTT,CASSPQRDTEAFF
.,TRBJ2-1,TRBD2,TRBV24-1,TGTGCCACCAGTGATCAATTTGGACTAGCGGGGGCCCCCTACAATGAGCAGTTCTTC,CATSDQFGLAGAPYNEQFF
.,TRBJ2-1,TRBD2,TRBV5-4,TGTGCCAGCAGCCACCTGGGGACTAGCATCAATGAGCAGTTCTTC,CASSHLGTSINEQFF
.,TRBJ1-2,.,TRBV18,TGTGCCAGCTCACCACCGACAGGAGCTAATGGCTACACCTTC,CASSPPTGANGYTF
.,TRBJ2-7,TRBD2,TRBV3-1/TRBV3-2,TGTGCCAGCAGCCAAGATGAAGTAAGGCTAGCGGGGGGCTTCTCCTCCTACGAGCAGTACTTC,CASSQDEVRLAGGFSSYEQYF
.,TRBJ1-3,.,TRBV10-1,TGCGCCAGCAGTGAGTCGCCCGGGGCCTCTGGAAACACCATATATTTT,CASSESPGASGNTIYF
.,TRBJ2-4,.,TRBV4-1,TGCGCCAGCAGCCAACTGCCTAGATTACTAGCCAAAAACATTCAGTACTTC,CASSQLPRLLAKNIQYF
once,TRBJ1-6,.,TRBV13,TGTGCCAGCAGCCGTGGCCAGGCCCATAATTCACCCCTCCACTTT,CASSRGQAHNSPLHF
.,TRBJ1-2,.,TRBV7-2,TGTGCCAGCAGCTCACAGAGCAACAGAGAGGACTATGGCTACACCTTC,CASSSQSNREDYGYTF
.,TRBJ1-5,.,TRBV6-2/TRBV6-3,TGTGCCAGCAGTTACGGCAGGGGCACCAATCAGCCCCAGCATTTT,CASSYGRGTNQPQHF
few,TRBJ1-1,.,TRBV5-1,TGCGCCAGCAGCAACGGGGACACAAACACTGAAGCTTTCTTT,CASSNGDTNTEAFF
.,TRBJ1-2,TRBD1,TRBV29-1,TGCAGCGCTTACAGGGGGGGAGGCTACACCTTC,CSAYRGGGYTF
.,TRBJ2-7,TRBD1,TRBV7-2,TGTGCCAGCAGCTTAGAGAGGGACAGGGGACACTACGAGCAGTACTTC,CASSLERDRGHYEQYF
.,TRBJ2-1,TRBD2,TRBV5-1,TGCGCCAGCAGCTTGGGGCTAGCGGGGCCCAATGAGCAGTTCTTC,CASSLGLAGPNEQFF
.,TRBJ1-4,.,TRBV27,TGTGCCAGCAGTCAATTAGGGGCACTCAATGAAAAACTGTTTTTT,CASSQLGALNEKLFF
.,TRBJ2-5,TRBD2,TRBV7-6,TGTGCCAGCAGCTTAAAAGCGGGACCCGAAGAGACCCAGTACTTC,CASSLKAGPEETQYF
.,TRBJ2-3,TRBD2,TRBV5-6,TGTGCCAGCAGCGGGGGAGGGGTTAGCGGCACAGATACGCAGTATTTT,CASSGGGVSGTDTQYF
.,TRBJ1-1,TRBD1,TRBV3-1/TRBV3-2,TGTGCCAGCAGCCAAGGCCCGGTAACAGGGGCGCTGATGTCCCCTGAAGCTTTCTTT,CASSQGPVTGALMSPEAFF
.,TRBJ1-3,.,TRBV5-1,TGCGCCAGCAGCTTGGCCTCCTTAAAGGGGTTAGGAAACACCATATATTTT,CASSLASLKGLGNTIYF
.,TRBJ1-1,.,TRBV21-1,TGTGCCAGCAGCACCGGACAGGGGGCGCGGGGCACTGAAGCTTTCTTT,CASSTGQGARGTEAFF
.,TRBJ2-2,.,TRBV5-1,TGCGCCAGCAGCCCTGTCCGGGGAGGTACCGGGGAGCTGTTTTTT,CASSPVRGGTGELFF